The entry that follows covers one T cell receptor beta chain sequence. This clone occurred once. The clone's antigen remains unknown. There are no base qualities to consult, and no much larger clone falls within one base. The data were taken from a study of blood T cell repertoires in COVID-19 (dated by TCRdb to between 2020 and 2021). About the study as a whole: Samples covering the acute and convalescent phases of COVID-19 were provided by collaborators in the United States, Italy and Spain. The prospective study material was composed of cDNA or gDNA derived from T cells, B-cell-depleted T cells, or PBMCs. Subjects who had been exposed to COVID-19, were actively infected with it, or had recovered from it provided the deeply sampled blood TCRbeta repertoires that made up the dataset. A freely available public database, intended as a resource for researchers studying the immune response to SARS-CoV-2, is where the repertoires were released. Samples were obtained from the ongoing ImmuneRACE study (first 160 participants) and from about 1,300 subjects provided by 6 global collaborators. Nearly every sample came with metadata listing a de-identified subject ID, COVID-19 status, age in years and sex. Where available, HLA class I and class II types were taken from metadata supplied by the sample provider and were not determined by assay-based typing. Study-wide conclusions, independent of this receptor: How much clinical and demographic metadata was included differed by source and by participant, and the metadata was provided uncurated.

V is shortened by 3 bases, J by 1 base, and the region joining them spans 16 bases. The CDR3 numbers 16 residues from cysteine through phenylalanine. Only the CDR3 portion is preserved as DNA: 48 bases, with reading frame beginning at the first base. CDR1 SGDLS and CDR2 YYNGEE are derived from the germline V gene. The immunoSEQ Assay, a bias-controlled multiplex PCR, was used to amplify TCRbeta CDR3 regions from genomic DNA. As for how the authors treated the data: Nucleated cell counts per sample were estimated from amplification of reference gene primers within the assay. To quantify the absolute abundance of each unique TCRbeta CDR3 rearrangement, sequence reads were collapsed and filtered. For each sample, productive Simpson clonality was calculated by taking the square root of Simpson's diversity index across productive rearrangements. TCRdb took this table from immuneACCESS and kept in-frame rearrangements with V and J called. Such tables lack part of the clones; where checked against another copy, unresolved V genes explain under half of the gap, and the rest is unexplained. V and J calls and clone size follow that table, whereas D and trimming were derived from the DNA. The sample has approximately 90,000 clones on record, roughly 78% of them singletons. Clones ranked in the top ten supply roughly a fifth of the sample.

Each collaborating institution followed its own protocols to collect whole blood in K2EDTA tubes. For TCRbeta analysis, collaborators shipped samples in one of three forms: frozen whole blood, isolated PBMCs, or DNA extracted from either of those sample types. Material: peripheral blood. The chain was built from TRBV9 and TRBJ1-1; perhaps TRBD1 is the D gene, with 6 bases matching. This clonotype was obtained from a woman older than 75 with acute or convalescent COVID-19. DNA sequence: TGTGCCAGCAGCGCAGGCAGAAGAGGGGGGAACACTGAAGCTTTCTTT. Its protein reads: CASSAGRRGGNTEAFF.